The clone carrying this T cell receptor beta chain was detected ten times or more. Its antigen is unknown. TCRbeta library preparation incorporated unique molecular identifiers. TCRdb re-called the PCR reads with MiXCR, one entry per CDR3 protein. The sample has around 100,000 distinct CDR3 sequences; approximately 6% are singletons. Trimming pared 6 bases from V and 2 bases from J, leaving 5 bases between. The CDR3 runs 12 residues. This record belongs to a study of T-cell reconstitution after alpha-beta-depleted transplantation in children. Study-wide results and limits: The origin of high day-60 TCRbeta diversity in some patients lay in surviving recipient T cells and thymic progenitors. Roughly two months post-transplant, alpha-beta T cells reportedly originated from several hundred graft clones that had expanded. T-cell numbers and diversity one year post-transplant derived largely from freshly generated T cells.

The chain couples TRBV12-3 or TRBV12-4 to TRBJ1-5; possibly TRBD1 for D (5 bases). Sequenced here: PBMCs, mostly from graft donor cells, sampled 60 days after TCRalphabeta/CD19-depleted stem cell transplant. The receptor comes from a female patient aged 2 to 10 who had a stem cell transplant for Fanconi anemia, so the T cells may come from the graft donor. DNA for the CDR3: TGTGCCAGCAGACAGGGCAATCAGCCCCAGCATTTT. This sequence encodes CASRQGNQPQHF.